A selection of T cell receptor beta chains follows, all from one sample in a study of Ad26.COV2.S vaccination and SARS-CoV-2 variants. Sequencing used immunoSEQ multiplex PCR; TCRdb keeps in-frame clones, though not all of them. The sample gives about 460,000 clones, around 89% of which show up once; more than 1.5% is in the top ten. The material sequenced was peripheral blood, taken in a trial of Ad26.COV2.S vaccine versus placebo. The receptors were sampled from a person aged 18-60 years who received the Ad26.COV2.S COVID-19 vaccine or a placebo. The CDR3 runs from the conserved cysteine through the conserved F or W. D genes are given only for firm matches. Rows give clone size only sometimes, using once, few, many, or a class for an expanded clone.

TRBJ2-1 | NA | NA | TRBV21-1 | CASSIGTGRGNEQFF | TGTGCCAGCAGCATCGGCACCGGGAGGGGGAATGAGCAGTTCTTC
TRBJ2-7 | NA | NA | TRBV28 | CASSAETYEQYF | TGTGCCAGCAGTGCTGAGACCTACGAGCAGTACTTC
TRBJ2-2 | NA | NA | TRBV14 | CASSWGRGDTGELFF | TGTGCCAGCAGTTGGGGCAGGGGCGACACCGGGGAGCTGTTTTTT
TRBJ1-1 | NA | TRBD1 | TRBV7-6 | CASSLTGGENTEAFF | TGTGCCAGCAGCCTAACAGGGGGCGAGAACACTGAAGCTTTCTTT
TRBJ1-6 | NA | NA | TRBV6-5 | CASSYSSRGIAPLHF | TGTGCCAGCAGTTACTCGAGTAGGGGTATTGCACCCCTCCACTTT
TRBJ2-1 | NA | NA | TRBV6-6 | CASSFLEEQFF | TGTGCCAGCAGTTTCCTAGAGGAGCAGTTCTTC
TRBJ1-1 | NA | TRBD1 | TRBV23-1 | CANSHRGTGAEAFF | TGCGCCAACAGTCACCGAGGGACAGGGGCTGAAGCTTTCTTT
TRBJ2-1 | NA | NA | TRBV19 | CASSIYSDSYNEQFF | TGTGCCAGTAGCATATACTCGGACTCCTACAATGAGCAGTTCTTC
TRBJ2-7 | NA | NA | TRBV7-9 | CASSLGDPRLEQYF | TGTGCCAGCAGCTTAGGGGACCCTCGCTTGGAGCAGTACTTC
TRBJ2-7 | NA | NA | TRBV3-1/TRBV3-2 | CASSQDGYLAYEQYF | TGTGCCAGCAGCCAAGATGGTTATTTAGCCTACGAGCAGTACTTC
TRBJ1-1 | NA | NA | TRBV5-6 | CASSPAAGVMNTEAFF | TGTGCCAGCAGTCCCGCGGCGGGGGTTATGAACACTGAAGCTTTCTTT
TRBJ1-4 | NA | NA | TRBV9 | CASSLGKGGRQNEKLFF | TGTGCCAGCAGCCTAGGTAAGGGAGGGAGACAGAATGAAAAACTGTTTTTT
TRBJ2-7 | NA | NA | TRBV30 | CAWSVMWPGIHEQYF | TGTGCCTGGAGTGTTATGTGGCCGGGGATCCACGAGCAGTACTTC
TRBJ1-3 | NA | NA | TRBV6-2/TRBV6-3 | CASSGNRHSSGNTIYF | TGTGCCAGCAGTGGTAATCGACATTCCTCTGGAAACACCATATATTTT
TRBJ2-1 | NA | TRBD2 | TRBV14 | CASSGRVAGGINEQFF | TGTGCCAGCAGCGGAAGGGTAGCGGGGGGGATCAATGAGCAGTTCTTC
TRBJ2-2 | NA | TRBD2 | TRBV2 | CASTASLAANTGELFF | TGTGCCAGCACGGCCAGCCTAGCGGCGAACACCGGGGAGCTGTTTTTT
TRBJ2-5 | NA | NA | TRBV27 | CASSLWGQETQYF | TGTGCCAGCAGTTTATGGGGCCAAGAGACCCAGTACTTC
TRBJ1-3 | NA | NA | TRBV27 | CASGRAGNTIYF | TGTGCCAGTGGGAGGGCTGGAAACACCATATATTTT
TRBJ2-1 | once | NA | TRBV6-5 | CASSISAVSYNEQFF | TGTGCCAGCAGTATATCGGCGGTCTCCTACAATGAGCAGTTCTTC
TRBJ2-5 | once | TRBD2 | TRBV28 | CASKVRSSGLQETQYF | TGTGCCAGCAAAGTACGGTCTAGCGGGCTTCAAGAGACCCAGTACTTC
TRBJ2-3 | NA | TRBD2 | TRBV29-1 | CSESPSPLAGVTDTQYF | TGCAGCGAGAGCCCCTCCCCACTAGCGGGAGTGACAGATACGCAGTATTTT
TRBJ2-1 | NA | TRBD2 | TRBV5-1 | CASSSSGTTLINEQFF | TGCGCCAGCAGCTCCTCCGGGACTACCCTTATAAATGAGCAGTTCTTC
TRBJ2-3 | NA | NA | TRBV2 | CASGFSMGDTQYF | TGTGCCAGCGGATTTTCGATGGGGGATACGCAGTATTTT
TRBJ2-3 | NA | TRBD2 | TRBV7-9 | CASTGGGTSTDTQYF | TGTGCCAGCACGGGGGGAGGCACTAGCACAGATACGCAGTATTTT
TRBJ2-5 | NA | NA | TRBV5-4 | CASSSPLQETQYF | TGTGCCAGCAGCTCGCCGCTCCAAGAGACCCAGTACTTC